This TCR beta chain is from a study of T cells in Graves' hyperthyroidism and ophthalmopathy. This clonotype was found a few times. Orbital computed tomography, thyroid ultrasound, serum thyroxine and TRAb, and clinical symptoms together informed the diagnoses. From around 11 ml of fresh peripheral blood, PBMCs were isolated. Researchers took RNA transcripts and amplified the TCR beta CDR3 regions from them. TCR CDR3 underwent first-round RT-PCR with the HTBI primer set. MiXCR was run by TCRdb on the multiplex PCR reads, yielding one entry per CDR3 protein. The sample holds over 400,000 distinct CDR3 sequences, approximately 23% seen once. V gave up 4 bases and J gave up 0 bases, with 15 bases separating them. CDR1 and CDR2 (germline): MNHEY, SVGEGT. The CDR3 consists of 16 residues.

This TCR was recovered from a woman aged 65 to 85 with Graves' ophthalmopathy. The chain links TRBV6-2 or TRBV6-3 to TRBJ1-1; D is unclear. The sample taken for sequencing was blood. The CDR3 DNA reads as TGTGCCAGCAGTTCTATGGGCCTTTTCATGAACACTGAAGCTTTCTTT. Protein: CASSSMGLFMNTEAFF.